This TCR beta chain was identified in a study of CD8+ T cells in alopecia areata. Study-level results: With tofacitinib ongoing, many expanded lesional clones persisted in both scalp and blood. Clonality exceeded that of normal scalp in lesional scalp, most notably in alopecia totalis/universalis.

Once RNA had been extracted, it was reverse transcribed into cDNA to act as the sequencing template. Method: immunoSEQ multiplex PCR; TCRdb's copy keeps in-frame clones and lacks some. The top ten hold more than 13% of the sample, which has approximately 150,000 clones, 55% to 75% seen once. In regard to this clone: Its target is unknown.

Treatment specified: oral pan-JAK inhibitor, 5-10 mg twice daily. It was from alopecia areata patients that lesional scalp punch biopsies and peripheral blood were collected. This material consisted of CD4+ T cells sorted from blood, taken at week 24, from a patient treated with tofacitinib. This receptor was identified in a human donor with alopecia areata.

CDR3 DNA: TGTGCCAGCGGAGACAGGGCTGGGGCCAACGTCCTGACTTTC. As protein: CASGDRAGANVLTF. The genes are TRBV7-9 and TRBJ2-6, with 7 bases lining up with TRBD1. The CDR3 consists of 14 residues. The V gene's germline CDR1 is SEHNR and CDR2 FQNEAQ (reference sequence). J lost 2 bases, V lost 8 bases, and 3 bases had no gene match.